Presented here are 18 T cell receptor beta chains from one specimen sequenced in a study of cytomegalovirus exposure and HLA in healthy donors. Some clones are missing from TCRdb's copy, which holds only in-frame ones; the method was immunoSEQ multiplex PCR. The data contain about 130,000 clones, approximately 89% of them singletons. Sequenced: PBMCs. These receptors were obtained from a woman aged 18-35 years in good health and CMV-seropositive.

The V gene is TRBV9, the J gene TRBJ1-3, with 8 bases fitting TRBD1. Germline lookup yields CDR1 SGDLS and CDR2 YYNGEE. The CDR3 loop spans 15 amino acids. The V and J ends lost 0 bases and 9 bases, in that order; junction bases with no gene match: 8. As DNA, the CDR3 is TGTGCCAGCAGCGTAGACTCAACAGGGGGTACCACCATATATTTT. Protein product: CASSVDSTGGTTIYF.

The chain carries TRBV4-2 and TRBJ1-5; D not certain. This CDR3 contains 13 residues. V was cut by 0 bases and J by 7 bases, with 7 bases left in between. CDR1 LGHNA and CDR2 YNFKEQ come from the germline V gene. Here the CDR3 reads CASSQDGVQPQHF. The DNA of the CDR3 is TGTGCCAGCAGCCAAGACGGAGTCCAGCCCCAGCATTTT.

The gene calls are TRBV6-1 and TRBJ1-1, with 10 bases identical to TRBD1. After removal of 8 bases from V and 8 bases from J, the junction contained 8 bases not matched to a gene. This CDR3 has 13 residues. The germline CDR1 and CDR2 sequences are MNHNS and SASEGT. The CDR3 bases are TGTGCCAGCTTTGCGACAGGGGGCCTCGAAGCTTTCTTT. Translation: CASFATGGLEAFF.

The chain joins TRBV11-2 to TRBJ1-6, with D possibly TRBD1 on 6 matching bases. Germline V gene sequence: CDR1 SGHAT, CDR2 FQNNGV. The CDR3 is 15 amino acids. Trimming shortened V by 1 base and J by 7 bases, and 11 bases separated the two germline ends. CDR3 in amino acids: CASSLVQQGNSPLHF. For the CDR3, the DNA is TGTGCCAGCAGCTTAGTCCAGCAGGGGAATTCACCCCTCCACTTT. The entire variable domain, with the rest obtained from reference TRBV11-2 and TRBJ1-6, is as follows: EAGVAQSPRYKIIEKRQSVAFWCNPISGHATLYWYQQILGQGPKLLIQFQNNGVVDDSQLPKDRFSAERLKGVDSTLKIQPAKLEDSAVYLCASSLVQQGNSPLHFGNGTRLTVT.

The chain couples TRBV30 to TRBJ2-3; D is unclear. Trimming removed 8 bases from V and 1 base from J, with 13 bases in between. This CDR3 comprises 13 residues. Germline V lookup: CDR1 GTSNPN, CDR2 SVGIG (reference sequence). The CDR3 DNA follows: TGTGCCCACCAAGAGCCCCGCACAGATACGCAGTATTTT. It translates to CAHQEPRTDTQYF.

The chain couples TRBV9 to TRBJ2-3; 13 bases are a match to TRBD2. V dropped 4 bases and J dropped 0; count of bases not matched to a gene: 11. Germline CDR1 is SGDLS and CDR2 is YYNGEE. The CDR3 runs 19 residues. The CDR3 sequence is CASSTGTSGTRTSTDTQYF. CDR3 DNA sequence: TGTGCCAGCAGCACCGGGACTAGCGGGACCCGGACTAGCACAGATACGCAGTATTTT.

V usage is TRBV2 and J usage is TRBJ1-1, with 7 bases lining up with TRBD1. Trimming at V came to 8 bases and at J to 1 base, leaving 10 bases not matched to a gene. CDR1 is SNHLY, CDR2 FYNNEI, per germline. The CDR3 loop spans 15 amino acids. The CDR3 loop reads CASRPRDSGNTEAFF. For the CDR3, the DNA is TGTGCCAGCCGTCCACGGGACAGTGGGAACACTGAAGCTTTCTTT.

The CDR3 reads CASSSRRTGPYRGNQPQHF. The CDR3 bases are TGTGCCAGCAGTTCACGCAGGACAGGTCCCTACCGGGGCAATCAGCCCCAGCATTTT. This rearrangement joins TRBV2 to TRBJ1-5; 7 nucleotides line up with TRBD1. Trimming cost V 5 bases and J 2 bases; bases outside gene matches: 18. The CDR3 has 19 residues. Germline-derived CDR1 and CDR2 are SNHLY and FYNNEI.

The genes are TRBV4-2 and TRBJ2-3; the match to TRBD1 covers 8 bases. The CDR3 is 16 amino acids. Germline CDR1 reads LGHNA; CDR2 reads YNFKEQ. Germline trimming cut 1 base from V and 3 bases from J; bases unmatched to any gene: 6. The CDR3, as DNA: TGTGCCAGCAGCCAAGTCCGACAGGGGAGAACAGATACGCAGTATTTT. This codes for CASSQVRQGRTDTQYF.

The gene calls are TRBV28 and TRBJ2-7; TRBD1 aligns across 9 bases. The CDR3 has 17 amino acids. The germline V gene encodes CDR1 MDHEN and CDR2 SYDVKM. V shed 1 base and J 2 bases; nucleotides not matched to a gene: 9. CDR3: CASSLSRDREGPYEQYF. CDR3 bases: TGTGCCAGCAGTTTATCCCGGGACAGGGAGGGACCCTACGAGCAGTACTTC.

This chain connects TRBV5-4 to TRBJ2-2; D remains unclear. Germline V gives CDR1 SGHNT, CDR2 YYREEE (reference sequence). This CDR3 comprises 13 residues. V dropped 4 bases and J dropped 5 bases, with 9 bases sitting between them. CDR3 in amino acids: CASSPQITGELFF. For the CDR3, the DNA is TGTGCCAGCAGCCCCCAGATAACCGGGGAGCTGTTTTTT. The whole variable domain, remainder taken from reference TRBV5-4 and TRBJ2-2, is ETGVTQSPTHLIKTRGQQVTLRCSSQSGHNTVSWYQQALGQGPQFIFQYYREEENGRGNFPPRFSGLQFPNYSSELNVNALELDDSALYLCASSPQITGELFFGEGSRLTVL.

In its sample, this clone was seen once. The rearrangement joins TRBV9 to TRBJ1-3; unclear D gene. The CDR3 is 14 residues long. Germline V CDR1 and CDR2: SGDLS, YYNGEE. Trimming cost V 2 bases and J 0 bases, with 6 bases left between them. The CDR3 DNA follows: TGTGCCAGCAGCGTTACGAGCTCTGGAAACACCATATATTTT. It specifies CASSVTSSGNTIYF.

This chain joins TRBV7-9 and TRBJ2-7; 13 bases are a match to TRBD2. The V and J ends lost 11 bases and 5 bases, in that order; junction bases with no gene match: 3. Germline V lookup: CDR1 SEHNR, CDR2 FQNEAQ (reference sequence). CDR3 size: 12 residues. CDR3 sequence reads: CAGGLAGDEQYF. As DNA, the CDR3 is TGTGCCGGAGGACTAGCGGGGGACGAGCAGTACTTC.

V and J are TRBV28 and TRBJ1-5; D unclear. Trimming left V 6 bases short and J 0 bases short, with 27 bases between. The CDR3 sequence is 20 residues long. Germline-derived CDR1 and CDR2 are MDHEN and SYDVKM. The CDR3 DNA sequence: TGTGCCAGCAGCCAACTGCGGGGTTCTTCTCCCGGTTATAGCAATCAGCCCCAGCATTTT. Protein sequence: CASSQLRGSSPGYSNQPQHF.

The gene calls are TRBV15 and TRBJ2-7; TRBD1 might be the D (6 bases). This CDR3 contains 15 residues. Trimming took off 4 bases at V and 4 bases at J, with 17 bases between the two ends. Germline CDR1 and CDR2: LNHNV and YYDKDF (reference sequence). CDR3 nucleotides: TGTGCCACCAGCACCTTAGACACAGGGAAATACGAGCAGTACTTC. Translated: CATSTLDTGKYEQYF. The full variable domain, with the rest looked up from reference TRBV15 and TRBJ2-7, is DAMVIQNPRYQVTQFGKPVTLSCSQTLNHNVMYWYQQKSSQAPKLLFHYYDKDFNNEADTPDNFQSRRPNTSFCFLDIRSPGLGDTAMYLCATSTLDTGKYEQYFGPGTRLTVT.

This chain joins TRBV5-6 and TRBJ1-5; 7 nucleotides match TRBD1. V shed 1 base, J shed 2 bases, and the junction held 6 bases outside the gene matches. Germline CDR1 SGHDT, CDR2 YYEEEE. CDR3 length: 16 residues. The CDR3 coding sequence is TGTGCCAGCAGCTTGTTGAGTACAGGGGGCAATCAGCCCCAGCATTTT. It yields the protein CASSLLSTGGNQPQHF.

V gene TRBV9 combines with J gene TRBJ2-2; 12 positions match TRBD2. J was trimmed by 7 bases and V by 3 bases; bases with no gene match: 4. This CDR3 spans 15 amino acids. Looked up from germline, CDR1 is SGDLS and CDR2 is YYNGEE. This CDR3 is CASSGSSGGVGELFF. As DNA, the CDR3 is TGTGCCAGCAGCGGGTCTAGCGGGGGGGTCGGGGAGCTGTTTTTT.

This chain connects TRBV23-1 to TRBJ2-2, with 11 bases identical to TRBD2. Being an ORF, TRBV23-1 has a function that is uncertain. The CDR3 contains 18 residues. V was clipped by 2 bases and J by 2 bases; unmatched bases: 7. The DNA of the CDR3 is TGCGCCAGCAGTCAACATCCACTAGCGGGGGCAAACACCGGGGAGCTGTTTTTT. This gives the protein CASSQHPLAGANTGELFF.